The 5 T cell receptor beta chains below were found in one sample sequenced in a study of blood T cell repertoires in COVID-19. Clones were sequenced by immunoSEQ multiplex PCR, and TCRdb holds only the in-frame ones, with some missing. The top ten clones hold approximately 37% of a sample with tens of thousands of clones, about four fifths of them seen once. The sample consisted of peripheral blood. These receptors originate from a man older than 75 with active or convalescent COVID-19.

This clone has only one observation. V is TRBV28 and J is TRBJ2-7, with 9 bases lining up with TRBD1. The CDR3 runs to 13 residues. Germline V gene sequence: CDR1 MDHEN, CDR2 SYDVKM. V shed 6 bases and J 3 bases; nucleotides not matched to a gene: 3. The CDR3 region is CASSLTGGYEQYF. The CDR3 coding sequence is TGTGCCAGCAGCCTGACAGGGGGCTACGAGCAGTACTTC.

CDR3 bases: TGTGCCAGCAGCGGTAGCGGGGGCGCAGCCCAGTACTTC. It is translated as CASSGSGGAAQYF. The V call is TRBV2, the J call TRBJ2-5, with 9 nucleotides matching TRBD2. V lost 6 bases, J lost 9 bases, and 8 bases stayed unmatched. The germline gives CDR1 SNHLY, CDR2 FYNNEI. The CDR3 has 13 residues.

This clone was counted a few times. V usage is TRBV3-1 (or the pseudogene TRBV3-2) and J usage is TRBJ1-5; D is unclear. The CDR3 consists of 15 residues. CDR1 is LGHDT, CDR2 YNNKEL, per germline (reference sequence). The V end lost 1 base, the J end lost 2 bases, and 9 bases lay between the germline ends. The CDR3 DNA reads as TGTGCCAGCAGCCAAGGCAGGTCAGGCAATCAGCCCCAGCATTTT. It yields the protein CASSQGRSGNQPQHF.

The V gene is TRBV15, the J gene TRBJ2-1; D call uncertain. Trimming shortened V by 1 base and J by 9 bases, and 10 bases separated the two germline ends. The CDR3 loop spans 13 amino acids. Germline V gives CDR1 LNHNV, CDR2 YYDKDF (reference sequence). CDR3 sequence reads: CATSRAELVEQFF. The DNA for the CDR3 is TGTGCCACCAGCAGAGCGGAGTTGGTTGAGCAGTTCTTC.

The V and J genes are TRBV7-2 and TRBJ2-4, with 7 bases aligning to TRBD2. Losses at the gene ends were 6 bases for V and 1 base for J; bases not matched to a gene: 6. The CDR3 runs to 15 residues. Germline CDR1 reads SGHTA; CDR2 reads FQGNSA. CDR3 protein: CASSRGEAAKNIQYF. The CDR3 DNA reads TGTGCCAGCAGTCGGGGGGAGGCTGCCAAAAACATTCAGTACTTC.